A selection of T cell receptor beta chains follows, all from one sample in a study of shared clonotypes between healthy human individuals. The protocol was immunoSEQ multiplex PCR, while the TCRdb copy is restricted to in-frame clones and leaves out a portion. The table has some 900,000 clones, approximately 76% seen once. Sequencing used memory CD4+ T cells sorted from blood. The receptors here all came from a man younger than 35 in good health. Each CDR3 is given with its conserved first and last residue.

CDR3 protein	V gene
CSVAGTAQETQYF	TRBV29-1
CASSSDRISGNTIYF	TRBV2
CASSPQGADTEAFF	TRBV11-3
CASSPPVSSYNEQFF	TRBV18
CASSPNKDSRNYGYTF	TRBV18
CASTLAKGYGYTF	TRBV2
CASKDRAGGEYEQYF	TRBV5-1
CASSPSRPLVTQYF	TRBV27
CASSVRPQSSYNEQFF	TRBV9
CASSLDTGSSYEQYF	TRBV5-4
CSVATVMGDEQYF	TRBV29-1
CASSAEGLSQYF	TRBV9
CASSQAPSGINEQFF	TRBV4-3
CASSPGKGQGNQPQHF	TRBV5-6
CASSEVAGTQGAFF	TRBV2
CASSPQTGSPQHF	TRBV2
CASSYSSWGTQYF	TRBV5-1
CASSNPAGVQNEQFF	TRBV25-1
CASSAKLIDTQYF	TRBV7-6
CASRPGSKGDTQYF	TRBV7-2
CASSEQVYYGYTF	TRBV2
CASSFVKGSGGYTF	TRBV28
CASSATGSVQPQHF	TRBV9
CASSLDRDRQYF	TRBV11-2
CAISESQKNSPLHF	TRBV10-3
CASSPGTQETQYF	TRBV5-1
CASSSDRDEKLFF	TRBV7-2
CASSFGLLTGANVLTF	TRBV5-4
CASSQEEDRTDTQYF	TRBV4-3
CASSFGQGAYGYTF	TRBV6-5
CASSPQDNSPLHF	TRBV18
CAISESGDRANSPLHF	TRBV10-3
CASSGVKTGELFF	TRBV28
CAWSPDRGLEAFF	TRBV30
CASSLARGLGPGELFF	TRBV5-4
CASSSEVTYEQYF	TRBV5-1
CASSLEGGWDYGYTF	TRBV28
CASSYEQGAWYGYTF	TRBV6-6
CASSELGPSSGEQYF	TRBV2
CASSSPNREGGYGYTF	TRBV28
CASSVAASGGLGRDTQYF	TRBV9
CASSLLETQYF	TRBV28
CASSEARAGGRFSYEQYF	TRBV6-1
CASRRDRGTGELFF	TRBV6-1
CASSLVTNRGLAGAGELFF	TRBV7-2
CAWSVLRQGTLSGANVLTF	TRBV30
CASSYGSNQPQHF	TRBV6-6
CASSAFDRLDSNTGELFF	TRBV6-1
CARSRVNEQFF	TRBV10-1
CASSTGQGTPNEQFF	TRBV5-1
CAGGGLSGYTF	TRBV18
CASNKKEGSYEQYF	TRBV6-6
CASSQDTEAFF	TRBV18
CASSVRGSRINTGELFF	TRBV5-8
CASSELQGLAKNIQYF	TRBV10-2
CASSPQPSGSVGGELFF	TRBV4-3
CASLAGPNQPQHF	TRBV10-1
CASRPEAGRDEAFF	TRBV5-1
CASSPRELQRTAQFF	TRBV7-2
CASSVRTLSYNSPLHF	TRBV19